The sequence of this TCR beta chain was determined in a study of cytomegalovirus exposure and HLA in healthy donors. Overall study results and limits: There were reportedly fewer N-insertions in an Asian-associated ancestry cluster than the roughly 670-donor mean, in a later analysis. The authors assumed roughly uniform sequencing depth across donors for presence/absence analyses. Follow-up analysis found HLA locus-dependent TCR association rates, highest for DRB1 and lowest for HLA-C.

The CDR3 consists of 12 residues. J gave up 5 bases and V 5 bases, and 6 bases lay outside the gene matches. Germline loops: CDR1 SQVTM, CDR2 ANQGSEA. For this clone: Its antigen is unidentified.

The PCR had 60 Vbeta and 13 Jbeta primers. Method: immunoSEQ multiplex PCR; TCRdb's copy keeps in-frame clones and lacks some. The table includes around 130,000 clones, 81% detected once. This TCR was recovered from a woman aged 40 to 49 in good health and CMV-seropositive. The chain has TRBV29-1 and TRBJ2-7; 7 bases map to TRBD2. Sequenced material: PBMCs. The CDR3 region has the DNA TGCAGCGTTCAAAGCGGGATTGACGAGCAGTACTTC. It is translated as CSVQSGIDEQYF.